The rows below give T cell receptor beta chains drawn from one sample of a study of blood T cell repertoires in COVID-19. Sequencing used immunoSEQ multiplex PCR; TCRdb keeps in-frame clones, though not all of them. The sample shows 75,000 to 90,000 clones, about 89% of them seen only once. The sequencing input was peripheral blood. Receptors were obtained from a man between 45 and 60 years old with active or convalescent COVID-19. CDR3s include the opening cysteine and the closing phenylalanine or tryptophan. The order of the fields is V gene, J gene, D gene, clone size, CDR3 protein, CDR3 DNA. The D gene is left open where the match is weak. Size is stated for part of the rows, as once, few or many counts, or as a class when the clone is expanded.

TRBV19	TRBJ2-2	TRBD1	.	CASSRAGGAGTGELFF	TGTGCCAGTAGTAGGGCAGGGGGCGCTGGGACCGGGGAGCTGTTTTTT
TRBV29-1	TRBJ2-1	.	.	CSVSGYNEQFF	TGCAGCGTTAGCGGATACAATGAGCAGTTCTTC
TRBV2	TRBJ1-1	TRBD1	.	CASSSRGAEAFF	TGTGCCAGCAGTAGCAGGGGGGCTGAAGCTTTCTTT
TRBV30	TRBJ1-5	.	.	CAWSGPGGNQPQHF	TGTGCCTGGAGCGGACCGGGGGGTAATCAGCCCCAGCATTTT
TRBV20-1	TRBJ1-2	TRBD1	.	CSASDRTGGGYTF	TGCAGTGCTAGTGATAGGACAGGGGGCGGCTACACCTTC
TRBV3-1/TRBV3-2	TRBJ2-5	.	.	CASWTTTKQYF	TGTGCCAGCTGGACGACTACCAAACAGTACTTC
TRBV28	TRBJ1-6	.	.	CASSPRLTSSYNSPLHF	TGTGCCAGCAGTCCAAGACTCACCAGCTCCTATAATTCACCCCTCCACTTT
TRBV5-1	TRBJ1-5	TRBD1	.	CASSPATGANQPQHF	TGCGCCAGCAGCCCGGCGACAGGGGCCAATCAGCCCCAGCATTTT
TRBV18	TRBJ2-7	TRBD1	.	CASSPPGQGTYEQYF	TGTGCCAGCTCACCACCGGGACAGGGGACCTACGAGCAGTACTTC
TRBV28	TRBJ1-1	TRBD1	.	CASSSGQGATEAFF	TGTGCCAGCAGTTCGGGACAGGGGGCAACTGAAGCTTTCTTT
TRBV7-8	TRBJ2-2	TRBD1	.	CASSTQGAITVGELFF	TGTGCCAGCAGCACGCAGGGGGCGATTACAGTCGGGGAGCTGTTTTTT
TRBV2	TRBJ1-6	TRBD1	.	CASRPGTANSPLHF	TGTGCCAGCAGGCCCGGGACAGCCAATTCACCCCTCCACTTT
TRBV6-5	TRBJ1-1	.	once	CASTWGKTVNTEAFF	TGTGCCAGCACATGGGGCAAGACCGTGAACACTGAAGCTTTCTTT
TRBV6-6	TRBJ1-4	.	.	CASSSQGSGEKLFF	TGTGCCAGCAGTTCCCAGGGGTCCGGTGAAAAACTGTTTTTT
TRBV3-1/TRBV3-2	TRBJ2-5	.	.	CASSQGWGETQETQYF	TGTGCCAGCAGCCAAGGGTGGGGGGAGACCCAAGAGACCCAGTACTTC
TRBV2	TRBJ1-5	.	.	CASSVGRANQPQHF	TGTGCCAGCAGCGTAGGGAGGGCCAATCAGCCCCAGCATTTT
TRBV10-1	TRBJ2-3	.	once	CASSELDTLSVDTQYF	TGCGCCAGCAGCGAGCTTGACACGCTTAGCGTAGATACGCAGTATTTT
TRBV4-1	TRBJ1-3	.	.	CASSQERGISGNTIYF	TGCGCCAGCAGCCAGGAGAGAGGGATTTCTGGAAACACCATATATTTT
TRBV18	TRBJ1-3	.	.	CASSPQGSSGNTIYF	TGTGCCAGCTCACCGCAGGGGAGTTCTGGAAACACCATATATTTT
TRBV12-3/TRBV12-4	TRBJ1-4	.	.	CASSFGRNEKLFF	TGTGCCAGCAGTTTTGGTCGGAATGAAAAACTGTTTTTT
TRBV7-6	TRBJ1-4	.	.	CASSQNSEKLFF	TGTGCCAGCAGCCAAAACAGTGAAAAACTGTTTTTT
TRBV4-2	TRBJ2-3	TRBD2	.	CASSQALAGDTDTQYF	TGTGCCAGCAGCCAAGCACTAGCGGGGGACACAGATACGCAGTATTTT
TRBV18	TRBJ1-1	.	.	CASSSQGPEAFF	TGTGCCAGCTCATCTCAGGGTCCTGAAGCTTTCTTT
TRBV28	TRBJ1-3	.	.	CASSLLQNSGNTIYF	TGTGCCAGCAGTCTATTACAGAACTCTGGAAACACCATATATTTT
TRBV5-4	TRBJ1-1	TRBD1	.	CASRAGTGSEAFF	TGTGCCAGCAGGGCCGGGACAGGGAGTGAAGCTTTCTTT
TRBV4-3	TRBJ2-1	.	.	CASSRGGDRNNEQFF	TGCGCCAGCAGCCGCGGCGGGGACAGAAACAATGAGCAGTTCTTC
TRBV28	TRBJ1-1	.	few	CASSPRGRGSTIAEAFF	TGTGCCAGCAGCCCTAGGGGGAGGGGGTCCACAATCGCTGAAGCTTTCTTT
TRBV3-1/TRBV3-2	TRBJ1-2	.	.	CASSQDSQGRSYTF	TGTGCCAGCAGCCAAGATTCCCAGGGCCGTAGCTACACCTTC
TRBV4-3	TRBJ1-1	.	.	CASSQEAGNTEAFF	TGCGCCAGCAGCCAAGAGGCGGGGAACACTGAAGCTTTCTTT
TRBV30	TRBJ2-5	TRBD2	once	CALGTSGAQETQYF	TGTGCCCTCGGGACTAGCGGGGCACAAGAGACCCAGTACTTC
TRBV11-2	TRBJ2-1	TRBD2	once	CANPLSCGGVNEQFF	TGTGCCAACCCCCTGAGTTGCGGGGGGGTAAATGAGCAGTTCTTC
TRBV23-1	TRBJ1-2	.	.	CASSQTANYGYTF	TGCGCCAGCAGTCAGACAGCTAACTATGGCTACACCTTC
TRBV6-4	TRBJ1-1	TRBD1	.	CASRTIGQANTEAFF	TGTGCCAGCAGGACAATTGGACAGGCGAACACTGAAGCTTTCTTT
TRBV2	TRBJ2-5	TRBD2	.	CASSGLEETQYF	TGTGCCAGCAGCGGACTAGAAGAGACCCAGTACTTC
TRBV28	TRBJ1-4	TRBD1	once	CASSLRSRTGEGEKLFF	TGTGCCAGCAGTTTGCGCAGTAGGACAGGGGAGGGGGAAAAACTGTTTTTT
TRBV6-5	TRBJ2-3	TRBD2	.	CASSYAGDVADTQYF	TGTGCCAGCAGTTACGCGGGGGATGTGGCAGATACGCAGTATTTT
TRBV6-5	TRBJ2-3	TRBD2	.	CASSYSGGGATDTQYF	TGTGCCAGCAGTTACTCAGGCGGGGGGGCGACAGATACGCAGTATTTT
TRBV28	TRBJ2-5	.	.	CASSLSFRGWETQYF	TGTGCCAGCAGTTTATCCTTTAGGGGGTGGGAGACCCAGTACTTC
TRBV14	TRBJ2-6	.	.	CASSLQGVGANVLTF	TGTGCCAGCAGCCTCCAAGGGGTTGGGGCCAACGTCCTGACTTTC
TRBV10-3	TRBJ2-3	TRBD1	once	CAIRPGQGSDTQYF	TGTGCCATCAGGCCGGGACAGGGGTCAGATACGCAGTATTTT
TRBV3-1/TRBV3-2	TRBJ2-1	.	.	CASSRDMGVNEQFF	TGTGCCAGCAGCCGAGATATGGGAGTCAATGAGCAGTTCTTC
TRBV7-2	TRBJ2-2	TRBD2	.	CASTTRGLAGVGNTGELFF	TGTGCCAGCACCACCAGGGGACTAGCGGGGGTCGGGAACACCGGGGAGCTGTTTTTT